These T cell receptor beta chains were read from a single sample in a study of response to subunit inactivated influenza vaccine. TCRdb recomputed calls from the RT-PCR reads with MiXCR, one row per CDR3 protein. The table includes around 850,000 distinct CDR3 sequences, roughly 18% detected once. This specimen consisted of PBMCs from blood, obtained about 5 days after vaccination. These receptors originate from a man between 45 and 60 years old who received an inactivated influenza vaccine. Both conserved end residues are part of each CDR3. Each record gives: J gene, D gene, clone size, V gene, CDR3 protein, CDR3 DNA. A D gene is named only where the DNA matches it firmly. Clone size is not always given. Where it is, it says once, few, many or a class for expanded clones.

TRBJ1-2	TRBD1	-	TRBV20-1	CSAFSGTANYGYTF	TGCAGTGCTTTTTCCGGGACAGCGAACTATGGCTACACCTTC
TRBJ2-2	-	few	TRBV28	CASHSTARASGELFF	TGTGCCAGTCACTCAACAGCCAGGGCCTCCGGGGAGCTGTTTTTT
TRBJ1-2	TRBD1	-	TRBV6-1	CASSASGQERLYGYTF	TGTGCCAGCAGTGCATCGGGACAGGAGAGGCTCTATGGCTACACCTTC
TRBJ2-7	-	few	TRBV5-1	CASSLAGDTTYEQYF	TGCGCCAGCAGCTTGGCCGGGGATACGACCTACGAGCAGTACTTC
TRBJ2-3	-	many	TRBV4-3	CASSQDGGTRGSDTQYF	TGCGCCAGCAGCCAAGATGGCGGCACACGGGGATCAGATACGCAGTATTTT
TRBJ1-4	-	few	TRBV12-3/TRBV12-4	CATGAATNEKLFF	TGTGCCACCGGAGCTGCAACTAATGAAAAACTGTTTTTT
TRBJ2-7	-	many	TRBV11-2	CASSSRDGYEQYF	TGTGCCAGCAGCTCCCGGGACGGATACGAGCAGTACTTC
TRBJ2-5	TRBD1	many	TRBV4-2	CASSQPGGQETQYF	TGTGCCAGCAGCCAGCCAGGGGGACAAGAGACCCAGTACTTC
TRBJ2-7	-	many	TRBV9	CASSARSGTYYEQYF	TGTGCCAGCAGCGCTCGTTCCGGGACCTACTACGAGCAGTACTTC
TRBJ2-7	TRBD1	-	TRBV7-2	CASSWGQGPEQYF	TGTGCCAGCAGCTGGGGACAGGGCCCCGAGCAGTACTTC
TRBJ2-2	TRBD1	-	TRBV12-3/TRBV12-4	CASRPTGTGKSGELFF	TGTGCCAGCAGACCGACCGGGACAGGGAAATCCGGGGAGCTGTTTTTT
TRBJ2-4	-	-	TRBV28	CASSSAWVEVNIQYF	TGTGCCAGCAGTTCGGCCTGGGTAGAGGTAAACATTCAGTACTTC
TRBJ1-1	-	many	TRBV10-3	CAISPRARNSGTEAFF	TGTGCCATCAGCCCTAGGGCCCGAAATAGTGGCACTGAAGCTTTCTTT
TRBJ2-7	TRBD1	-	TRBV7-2	CASSDLGTGYEQYF	TGTGCCAGCAGCGACCTCGGGACAGGGTACGAGCAGTACTTC
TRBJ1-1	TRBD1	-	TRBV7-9	CASSSRTGKTEAFF	TGTGCCAGCAGCTCCCGGACAGGGAAGACTGAAGCTTTCTTT
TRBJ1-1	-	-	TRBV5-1	CASSLGQTPTEAFF	TGCGCCAGCAGCTTGGGACAGACGCCCACTGAAGCTTTCTTT
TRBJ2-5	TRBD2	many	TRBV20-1	CSARDGTSSQETQYF	TGCAGTGCTCGCGACGGGACTAGCTCCCAAGAGACCCAGTACTTC
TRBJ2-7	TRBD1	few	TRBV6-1	CASSEQGAREQYF	TGTGCCAGCAGTGAACAGGGGGCGCGGGAGCAGTACTTC
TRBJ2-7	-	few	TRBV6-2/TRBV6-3	CATTTARAIQPHYEQYF	TGTGCCACTACGACGGCCAGAGCTATACAACCACACTACGAGCAGTACTTC
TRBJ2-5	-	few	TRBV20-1	CSARASFQETQYF	TGCAGTGCTAGAGCGTCGTTTCAAGAGACCCAGTACTTC
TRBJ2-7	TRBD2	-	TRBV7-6	CASSTGTSGVGQYF	TGTGCCAGCAGCACCGGGACTAGCGGGGTAGGGCAGTACTTC
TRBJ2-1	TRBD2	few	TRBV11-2	CASSNLWTSGRTYNEQFF	TGTGCCAGCAGCAACCTCTGGACTAGCGGTAGGACCTACAATGAGCAGTTCTTC
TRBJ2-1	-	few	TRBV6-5	CASSYGLFAYEQFF	TGTGCCAGCAGTTACGGTCTATTTGCCTATGAGCAGTTCTTC
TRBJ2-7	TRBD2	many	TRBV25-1	CASSASRVIAGANEQYF	TGTGCCAGCAGTGCGTCTCGGGTTATAGCGGGAGCTAACGAGCAGTACTTC
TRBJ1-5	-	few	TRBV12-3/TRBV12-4	CASSLQSRGNQPQHF	TGTGCCAGCAGTTTACAGAGTAGGGGCAATCAGCCCCAGCATTTT
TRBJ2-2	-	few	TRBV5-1	CASNSGQGSTGELFF	TGCGCCAGCAACTCCGGGCAGGGGAGCACCGGGGAGCTGTTTTTT
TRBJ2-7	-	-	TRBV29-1	CSVEVGQGGEQYF	TGCAGCGTTGAAGTCGGTCAGGGGGGAGAGCAGTACTTC
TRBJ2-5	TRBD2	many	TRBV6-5	CASSYSPGAGWETQYF	TGTGCCAGCAGTTACTCCCCGGGAGCGGGGTGGGAGACCCAGTACTTC
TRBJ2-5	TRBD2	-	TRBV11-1	CASSFTIGEGETQYF	TGTGCCAGCAGCTTCACGATAGGGGAGGGCGAGACCCAGTACTTC
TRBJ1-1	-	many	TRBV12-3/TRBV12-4	CASSLGTNTEAFF	TGTGCCAGCAGTTTGGGGACGAACACTGAAGCTTTCTTT
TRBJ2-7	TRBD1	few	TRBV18	CASSRRDRYSYEQYF	TGTGCCAGCTCCCGACGGGACAGATATTCCTACGAGCAGTACTTC
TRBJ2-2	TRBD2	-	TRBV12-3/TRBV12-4	CASTSAPSGLPTGELFF	TGTGCCAGCACTTCGGCCCCTAGCGGTCTCCCCACCGGGGAGCTGTTTTTT
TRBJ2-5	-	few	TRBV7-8	CASSLGDGTRPFETQYF	TGTGCCAGCAGCTTAGGGGATGGGACAAGACCATTTGAGACCCAGTACTTC
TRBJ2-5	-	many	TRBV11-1	CASSRGLLRESLQETQYF	TGTGCCAGCAGCCGAGGCTTACTGAGAGAGTCCCTGCAAGAGACCCAGTACTTC
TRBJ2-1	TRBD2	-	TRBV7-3	CASSQGTSGKYNEQFF	TGTGCCAGCAGCCAGGGGACTAGCGGGAAGTACAATGAGCAGTTCTTC
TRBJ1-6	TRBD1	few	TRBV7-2	CASSPDRKLPLHF	TGTGCCAGCAGCCCGGACAGGAAACTACCCCTCCACTTT
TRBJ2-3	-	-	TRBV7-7	CASSLGLSSTDTQYF	TGTGCCAGCAGCTTAGGGCTATCTAGCACAGATACGCAGTATTTT
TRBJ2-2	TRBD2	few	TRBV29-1	CSVGHLAGTSGTGELFF	TGCAGCGTTGGACACCTAGCGGGGACCTCAGGGACCGGGGAGCTGTTTTTT
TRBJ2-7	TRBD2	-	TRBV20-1	CSARGTSGGGEQYF	TGCAGTGCTAGGGGCACTAGCGGGGGAGGCGAGCAGTACTTC
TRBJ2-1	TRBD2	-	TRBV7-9	CASSSGRAYNEQFF	TGTGCCAGCAGTTCGGGGAGGGCCTACAATGAGCAGTTCTTC